The next 24 T cell receptor beta chains were all read from a single sample in a study of cytomegalovirus exposure and HLA in healthy donors. Primers for the PCR totalled 60 Vbeta and 13 Jbeta. Profiling relied on immunoSEQ multiplex PCR, and the TCRdb table lists in-frame clones only, not all of them. The sample lists about 89,000 clones, approximately 71% occurring once. Sequencing was carried out using PBMCs. These receptors all stem from a man in his thirties or forties in good health and CMV-seronegative.

This clone has just a few counts. The chain carries TRBV29-1 and TRBJ2-5; 8 bases map to TRBD2. The CDR3 spans 12 residues. In germline, CDR1 is SQVTM, CDR2 ANQGSEA. Trimming at V came to 4 bases and at J to 4 bases, leaving 2 bases not matched to a gene. The DNA for the CDR3 is TGCAGCGTTGCCGGGGGGGGAGAGACCCAGTACTTC. Encoded protein: CSVAGGGETQYF.

The chain carries TRBV4-2 and TRBJ2-2, with 8 nucleotides matching TRBD2. From germline, CDR1 is LGHNA and CDR2 YNFKEQ. The CDR3 has 17 residues. The V and J ends lost 0 bases and 7 bases, in that order; junction bases with no gene match: 10. In DNA form, the CDR3 reads TGTGCCAGCAGCCAAGATCCGGCGGGAGGAGATTTCGGGGAGCTGTTTTTT. Its translation is CASSQDPAGGDFGELFF.

The CDR3 nucleotides are TGTGCCAGCAAGGGGACAATATCCACCGATACGCAGTATTTT. Amino acid sequence: CASKGTISTDTQYF. This chain joins TRBV6-1 and TRBJ2-3; weak D call: TRBD1 (6 bases). Germline V CDR1 and CDR2: MNHNS, SASEGT. The ends were cut back, 7 bases at V and 6 bases at J, with 17 bases in the middle. This CDR3 comprises 14 residues.

The V call is TRBV5-6, the J call TRBJ2-1, with 15 bases that match TRBD2. The ends lost 3 bases at V and 6 bases at J; junction bases unmatched: 4. The CDR3 consists of 16 residues. The germline CDR1 and CDR2 sequences are SGHDT and YYEEEE. This CDR3 is CASSWGTSGGSNEQFF. The CDR3 nucleotides read TGTGCCAGCAGCTGGGGGACTAGCGGGGGGTCCAATGAGCAGTTCTTC.

This sequence joins TRBV10-3 and TRBJ2-1, with D unresolved. Trimming shortened V by 0 bases and J by 4 bases, and 13 bases separated the two germline ends. CDR1 is ENHRY, CDR2 SYGVKD, per germline. The CDR3 contains 16 residues. The CDR3 here is CAISESWSEPYNEQFF. The DNA of the CDR3 is TGTGCCATCAGTGAGTCGTGGAGCGAACCGTACAATGAGCAGTTCTTC.

This chain connects TRBV27 to TRBJ2-3, with TRBD2 matching 9 bases. CDR3 size: 15 residues. Germline V lookup: CDR1 MNHEY, CDR2 SMNVEV (reference sequence). The ends lost 5 bases at V and 1 base at J; junction bases unmatched: 4. The CDR3: CASSARTSGTDTQYF. In DNA, the CDR3 is TGTGCCAGCAGTGCCCGGACTAGCGGCACAGATACGCAGTATTTT.

J is TRBJ1-5 and V is TRBV19; D remains ambiguous. Germline CDR1 reads LNHDA; CDR2 reads SQIVND (reference sequence). V lost 5 bases, J lost 2 bases, and 10 bases lay in between. This CDR3 has 14 amino acids. CDR3 in amino acids: CASSRPGGNQPQHF. CDR3 nucleotide sequence: TGTGCCAGTAGTCGTCCGGGTGGCAATCAGCCCCAGCATTTT.

The chain is built from TRBV6-1 and TRBJ1-1; D is uncertain. CDR1 is MNHNS and CDR2 is SASEGT in the germline V gene. This CDR3 region has 14 residues. V was trimmed by 6 bases and J by 5 bases, leaving 16 bases between them. The CDR3 nucleotides are TGTGCCAGCAGACCGTCCGGATGGGCAACTGAAGCTTTCTTT. Its protein product is CASRPSGWATEAFF.

Only one count was recorded for this clone. The chain recombines TRBV5-1 with TRBJ2-1, with 11 bases aligning to TRBD2. The CDR3 has 15 residues. J lost 8 bases, V lost 4 bases, and 8 bases had no gene match. In germline, CDR1 is SGHRS, CDR2 YFSETQ. CDR3 in amino acids: CASSPGLAAGDEQFF. In DNA form, the CDR3 reads TGCGCCAGCAGCCCGGGACTAGCGGCCGGGGATGAGCAGTTCTTC.

This clone was picked up one time. V and J are TRBV5-1 and TRBJ1-5; no firm D call. The CDR3 runs 14 residues. V lost 1 base and J lost 5, with 10 bases in between. Per germline, CDR1 SGHRS and CDR2 YFSETQ. Written as DNA, the CDR3 is TGCGCCAGCAGCTTGCGAGGGAATGATCAGCCCCAGCATTTT. This codes for CASSLRGNDQPQHF.

This chain uses TRBV21-1 with TRBJ1-2. TRBV21-1 has pseudogene status. This CDR3 comprises 11 residues. CDR3 sequence: CASKTGNGYTF. The CDR3 DNA reads as TGTGCCAGTAAGACCGGGAATGGCTACACCTTC.

The gene calls are TRBV25-1 and TRBJ2-1, with TRBD2 identical over 10 bases. V gave up 3 bases and J gave up 8 bases; unmatched junction bases: 10. Germline CDR1 and CDR2: MGHDK and SYGVNS. The CDR3 is 16 residues long. The CDR3 spells CASSDPASGRNYEQFF. Here the CDR3 DNA reads TGTGCCAGCAGTGACCCGGCTAGCGGGAGAAACTATGAGCAGTTCTTC.

The chain is built from TRBV6-1 and TRBJ2-1; D gene unclear. The CDR3 has 16 amino acids. V lost 2 bases and J lost 9, with 20 bases in between. The germline gives CDR1 MNHNS, CDR2 SASEGT. The CDR3 reads CASSEIGQAPNTEQFF. The CDR3 DNA follows: TGTGCCAGCAGTGAAATTGGGCAAGCTCCGAATACTGAGCAGTTCTTC.

This clone has more than one count but fewer than ten. The J gene is TRBJ2-5, the V gene TRBV7-9; TRBD2 agrees at 11 bases. The germline gives CDR1 SEHNR, CDR2 FQNEAQ (reference sequence). The CDR3 sequence is 15 residues long. The V segment lost 5 bases and the J segment 3 bases; nucleotides outside the gene matches: 5. CDR3 in amino acids: CASSTGLAGEETQYF. CDR3 DNA: TGTGCCAGCAGCACAGGACTAGCGGGCGAAGAGACCCAGTACTTC.

The chain has TRBV7-8 and TRBJ2-7; TRBD1 matches at 7 bases. The V gene end was trimmed by 1 base and the J gene end by 2 bases; junction bases not matched to a gene: 8. The CDR3 consists of 16 residues. In germline, CDR1 is SGHVS, CDR2 FQNEAQ. The DNA for the CDR3 is TGTGCCAGCAGCTTAGGACAGGGCATTCACCCCTACGAGCAGTACTTC. Its protein product is CASSLGQGIHPYEQYF.

V is TRBV2 and J is TRBJ1-2, with D perhaps matching TRBD1 (5 bases). This CDR3 region has 15 residues. V dropped 2 bases and J dropped 0 bases, with 10 bases sitting between them. From germline, CDR1 is SNHLY and CDR2 FYNNEI. The CDR3 here is CASSESAGTNYGYTF. Written as DNA, the CDR3 is TGTGCCAGCAGTGAATCGGCAGGGACTAACTATGGCTACACCTTC. Filled out from reference TRBV2 and TRBJ1-2, the complete variable domain reads EPEVTQTPSHQVTQMGQEVILRCVPISNHLYFYWYRQILGQKVEFLVSFYNNEISEKSEIFDDQFSVERPDGSNFTLKIRSTKLEDSAMYFCASSESAGTNYGYTFGSGTRLTVV.

The CDR3 DNA is TGCGCCAGCAGCCAACAAGGACAGGACACTGAAGCTTTCTTT. It specifies CASSQQGQDTEAFF. The J gene is TRBJ1-1, the V gene TRBV5-1, with 7 nucleotides matching TRBD1. Per germline, CDR1 SGHRS and CDR2 YFSETQ. The CDR3 has 14 residues. The J segment lost 3 bases and the V segment lost 4 bases, leaving 6 bases of the junction unmatched.

The rearrangement uses TRBV30 and TRBJ1-2, with 8 bases fitting TRBD1. The J segment lost 7 bases and the V segment lost 5 bases, leaving 3 bases of the junction unmatched. The CDR3 covers 11 residues. CDR1 and CDR2 (germline): GTSNPN, SVGIG (reference sequence). The CDR3 reads CAWDRGSGYTF. CDR3 nucleotide sequence: TGTGCCTGGGACAGGGGTTCTGGCTACACCTTC. The full variable domain, with the rest looked up from reference TRBV30 and TRBJ1-2, is SQTIHQWPATLVQPVGSPLSLECTVEGTSNPNLYWYRQAAGRGLQLLFYSVGIGQISSEVPQNLSASRPQDRQFILSSKKLLLSDSGFYLCAWDRGSGYTFGSGTRLTVV.

V gene TRBV4-1 combines with J gene TRBJ1-3; 10 positions match TRBD1. Germline V gene lookup returns CDR1 MGHRA and CDR2 YSYEKL. The CDR3 runs 15 residues. V was pared by 0 bases and J by 7 bases, with 3 bases of the junction left unmatched. The CDR3 bases are TGCGCCAGCAGCCAAGATCGGACAGGGGGTAACACCATATATTTT. Translating it yields CASSQDRTGGNTIYF.

This CDR3 is CASSIEGTTINEKLFF. CDR3 DNA: TGTGCCAGTAGTATAGAGGGGACAACGATTAATGAAAAACTGTTTTTT. The gene calls are TRBV19 and TRBJ1-4, with TRBD1 as a possible D gene (6 bases). Germline loops: CDR1 LNHDA, CDR2 SQIVND (reference sequence). V was shortened by 0 bases and J by 4 bases, with 12 bases between the two germline ends. The CDR3 extends over 16 amino acids.

The V call is TRBV4-1, the J call TRBJ1-2; TRBD1 matches 7 bases. The germline V gene has CDR1 MGHRA and CDR2 YSYEKL. Trimming took 1 base from V and 8 from J; bases not matched to a gene: 4. The CDR3 extends over 13 amino acids. The CDR3: CASSQGQGSGYTF. CDR3 DNA sequence: TGCGCCAGCAGCCAAGGACAGGGCAGCGGCTACACCTTC.

The V gene is TRBV27, the J gene TRBJ2-2; 8 positions agree with TRBD2. The trim removed 5 bases at V and 6 bases at J, leaving 8 bases unmatched. In germline, CDR1 is MNHEY, CDR2 SMNVEV (reference sequence). The length of the CDR3 is 15 residues. The DNA for the CDR3 is TGTGCCAGCAGTCGTCCGGGACTAGTACCCGGGGAGCTGTTTTTT. It codes for CASSRPGLVPGELFF.

The chain carries TRBV20-1 and TRBJ1-2; D gene ambiguous. Germline-derived CDR1 and CDR2 are DFQATT and SNEGSKA (reference sequence). Trimming cost V 5 bases and J 3 bases, with 7 bases left between them. The CDR3 is made up of 11 amino acids. The CDR3 loop reads CSALRDYGYTF. CDR3 nucleotide sequence: TGCAGTGCTCTTCGGGACTATGGCTACACCTTC.

This clone was found once. This chain links TRBV18 with TRBJ1-2; TRBD1 agrees at 11 bases. The germline CDR1 and CDR2 sequences are KGHSH and LQKENI. J lost 2 bases, V lost 1 base, and 6 bases had no gene match. The CDR3 has 17 residues. The CDR3 DNA reads as TGTGCCAGCTCACCACTAGAAGGGACAGGGGGAAACTATGGCTACACCTTC. Translated, it gives CASSPLEGTGGNYGYTF.